This TCR beta chain was sequenced in a study of blood T cell repertoires in COVID-19. Study background: The cDNA or gDNA used as material had been derived from T cells, B-cell-depleted T cells, or PBMCs.

Study processing details: From reference gene primer amplification, estimates of nucleated cell counts were derived. Profiling relied on immunoSEQ multiplex PCR, and the TCRdb table lists in-frame clones only, not all of them. D and trimming come from the DNA, and the V and J calls and clone size come from that table. Of about 170,000 clones listed, more than 70% were seen once; the top ten hold around 14%. This clone was seen once. Trimming took 7 bases from V and 4 from J, leaving 13 bases between them. Per the germline V gene, CDR1 is MNHEY and CDR2 is SVGAGI. CDR3 length: 13 amino acids. This receptor was taken from a man younger than 30 with active or convalescent COVID-19. The rearrangement uses TRBV6-5 and TRBJ1-2, with unresolved D. The sample comprised peripheral blood. CDR3 bases: TGTGCCAGCATGGGAGGACGGACCTATGGCTACACCTTC. Its translation: CASMGGRTYGYTF.